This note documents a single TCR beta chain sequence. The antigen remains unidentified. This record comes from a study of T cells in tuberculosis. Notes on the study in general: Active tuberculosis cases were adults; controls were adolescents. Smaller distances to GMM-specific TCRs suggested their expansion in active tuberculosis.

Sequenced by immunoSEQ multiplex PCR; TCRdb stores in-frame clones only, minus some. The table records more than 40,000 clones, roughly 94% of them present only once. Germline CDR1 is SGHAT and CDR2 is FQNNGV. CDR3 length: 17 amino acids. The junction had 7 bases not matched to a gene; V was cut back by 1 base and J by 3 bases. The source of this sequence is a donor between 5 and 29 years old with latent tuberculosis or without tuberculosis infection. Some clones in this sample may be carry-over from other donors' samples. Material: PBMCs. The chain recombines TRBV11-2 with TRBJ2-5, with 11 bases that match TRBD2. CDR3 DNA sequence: TGTGCCAGCAGCTTAGGGGGACCGGGACTAGCGGAAGAGACCCAGTACTTC. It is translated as CASSLGGPGLAEETQYF.